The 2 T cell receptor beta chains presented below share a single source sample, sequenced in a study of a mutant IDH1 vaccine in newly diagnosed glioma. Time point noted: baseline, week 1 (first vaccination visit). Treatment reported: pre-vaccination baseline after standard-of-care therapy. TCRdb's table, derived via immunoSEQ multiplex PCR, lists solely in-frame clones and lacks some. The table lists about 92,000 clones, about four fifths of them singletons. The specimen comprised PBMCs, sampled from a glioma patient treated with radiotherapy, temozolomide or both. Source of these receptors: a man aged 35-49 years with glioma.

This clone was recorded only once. CDR3 in amino acids: CASNVGTHNEQFF. CDR3 nucleotides: TGTGCCAGCAACGTGGGCACCCACAATGAGCAGTTCTTC. The chain employs TRBV2 and TRBJ2-1, with unresolved D. V was trimmed by 7 bases and J by 5 bases, leaving 12 bases between them. CDR1 is SNHLY, CDR2 FYNNEI, per germline. This CDR3 is 13 amino acids long. Looking up the rest from reference TRBV2 and TRBJ2-1 gives the full variable domain: EPEVTQTPSHQVTQMGQEVILRCVPISNHLYFYWYRQILGQKVEFLVSFYNNEISEKSEIFDDQFSVERPDGSNFTLKIRSTKLEDSAMYFCASNVGTHNEQFFGPGTRLTVL.

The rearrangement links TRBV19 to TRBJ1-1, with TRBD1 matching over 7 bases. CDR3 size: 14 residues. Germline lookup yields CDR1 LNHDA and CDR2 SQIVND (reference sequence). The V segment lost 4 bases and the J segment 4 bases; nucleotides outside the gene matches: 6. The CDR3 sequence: CASSNKGAFTEAFF. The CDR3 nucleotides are TGTGCCAGTAGTAATAAGGGGGCTTTCACTGAAGCTTTCTTT.